Shown below are 31 T cell receptor beta chains from a single sample sequenced in a study of T cells in Graves' hyperthyroidism and ophthalmopathy (dated by TCRdb to about 2019). Library construction relied on multiplex PCR. TCRdb shows the sequencer as Illumina HiSeq 2000. Amplification of TCR beta CDR3 regions was carried out from RNA transcripts. A first-round RT-PCR of the TCR CDR3 used the HTBI primer set with the Qiagen OneStep RT-PCR kit. TCRdb trimmed the raw reads at Q25, called clones with MiXCR and kept productive beta chains. Rows matching on CDR3 protein sequence are summarized as one entry with the most common DNA and genes. The sample records about 180,000 distinct CDR3 sequences, about a sixth of which are singletons. Around 27% of the sample comes from the top ten. The specimen was blood. Every receptor here comes from a woman between 45 and 60 years old with Graves' hyperthyroidism.

This clonotype has ten or more counts. V and J are TRBV5-6 and TRBJ1-2; TRBD1 might be the D (6 bases). The CDR3 totals 14 residues. The germline V gene encodes CDR1 SGHDT and CDR2 YYEEEE. Deletions cut 7 bases from V and 4 bases from J, with 17 bases between. The CDR3 loop is CASHSGQLPYGYTF. CDR3 nucleotide sequence: TGTGCCAGCCACAGCGGACAGTTACCCTATGGCTACACCTTC.

The rearrangement joins TRBV4-1 to TRBJ1-2; D gene uncertain. The V and J ends lost 2 bases and 5 bases respectively, with 12 bases between them. This CDR3 has 14 residues. CDR1 and CDR2 (germline): MGHRA, YSYEKL. The CDR3 region has the DNA TGCGCCAGCAGCCAACAGGTTTCTTCATATGGCTACACCTTC. This sequence encodes CASSQQVSSYGYTF.

This clonotype has ten or more counts. The V call is TRBV9, the J call TRBJ2-1, with 10 nucleotides matching TRBD2. This CDR3 is 15 amino acids long. Germline V lookup: CDR1 SGDLS, CDR2 YYNGEE. The junction had 5 bases not matched to a gene; V was cut back by 2 bases and J by 6 bases. CDR3 DNA sequence: TGTGCCAGCAGCGTGAGACTAGCGGGTTTCAATGAGCAGTTCTTC. It codes for CASSVRLAGFNEQFF.

This clonotype was detected many times. The chain uses TRBV7-2 and TRBJ2-2; D possibly corresponds to TRBD1 (6 bases). V was clipped by 3 bases and J by 3 bases, with 11 bases between them. Germline CDR1 reads SGHTA; CDR2 reads FQGNSA. There are 15 residues in the CDR3. CDR3 coding DNA: TGTGCCAGCAGCTTGGGGGCAGGATACACCGGGGAGCTGTTTTTT. Protein: CASSLGAGYTGELFF.

The rearrangement links TRBV4-1 to TRBJ2-6; D unclear. The CDR3 consists of 15 residues. In germline, CDR1 is MGHRA, CDR2 YSYEKL. V was trimmed by 4 bases and J by 1 base, leaving 8 bases between them. In DNA form, the CDR3 reads TGCGCCAGCAGCCCCCACCATTCTGGGGCCAACGTCCTGACTTTC. Its protein product is CASSPHHSGANVLTF.

This clonotype was recorded many times. The chain is built from TRBV7-6 and TRBJ2-2; 7 bases are shared with TRBD2. Germline V gene lookup returns CDR1 SGHVS and CDR2 FNYEAQ. The CDR3 contains 15 residues. Trimming at V came to 5 bases and at J to 1 base, leaving 4 bases not matched to a gene. CDR3 protein: CASSGTGGNTGELFF. CDR3 nucleotide sequence: TGTGCCAGCAGCGGAACGGGGGGGAACACCGGGGAGCTGTTTTTT.

This clonotype showed up just a few times. This chain joins TRBV28 and TRBJ1-3, with D unresolved. CDR1 is MDHEN, CDR2 SYDVKM, per germline. This CDR3 comprises 16 residues. V dropped 2 bases and J dropped 4 bases, with 15 bases sitting between them. CDR3 protein: CASSLRATSLGNTIYF. CDR3 DNA: TGTGCCAGCAGTTTAAGGGCAACCTCTCTCGGAAACACCATATATTTT. Filled out from reference TRBV28 and TRBJ1-3, the complete variable domain reads DVKVTQSSRYLVKRTGEKVFLECVQDMDHENMFWYRQDPGLGLRLIYFSYDVKMKEKGDIPEGYSVSREKKERFSLILESASTNQTSMYLCASSLRATSLGNTIYFGEGSWLTVV.

This clonotype was seen many times. The V gene is TRBV18, the J gene TRBJ1-5; D is uncertain. The CDR3 is 14 residues long. Germline V gives CDR1 KGHSH, CDR2 LQKENI. Trimming shortened V by 6 bases and J by 5 bases, and 14 bases separated the two germline ends. The chain's CDR3 is CASSIAGEYQPQHF. The CDR3 DNA reads TGTGCCAGCTCCATCGCGGGTGAATATCAGCCCCAGCATTTT.

A remark on this clonotype: This sequence may be a read error, since a much larger clone differs from it by one base. J is TRBJ2-7 and V is TRBV9; possible D gene TRBD2, 5 bases. Trimming shortened V by 0 bases and J by 7 bases, and 14 bases separated the two germline ends. The CDR3 is made up of 14 amino acids. From germline, CDR1 is SGDLS and CDR2 YYNGEE. CDR3 protein: CASSVESSPKEQYF. The CDR3 region has the DNA TGTGCCAGCAGCGTAGAGTCTAGCCCCAAGGAGCAGTACTTC.

In its sample, this clonotype was seen many times. The J gene is TRBJ2-5, the V gene TRBV14, with a possible D match to TRBD2 (6 bases). CDR1 is SGHDN and CDR2 is FVKESK in the germline V gene. The CDR3 runs to 16 residues. V dropped 1 base and J dropped 1 base, with 13 bases sitting between them. This CDR3 is CASSQVRGIIQETQYF. As DNA, the CDR3 is TGTGCCAGCAGCCAAGTTCGGGGGATAATCCAAGAGACCCAGTACTTC.

This clonotype was counted ten times or more. The J gene is TRBJ1-5, the V gene TRBV20-1; 8 bases line up with TRBD1. The V gene end was trimmed by 2 bases and the J gene end by 7 bases; junction bases not matched to a gene: 10. Germline V gene data show CDR1 as DFQATT and CDR2 as SNEGSKA (reference sequence). There are 15 residues in the CDR3. The CDR3 nucleotides read TGCAGTGCTAGAAGGGCCAGGGGGCTTAACCAGCCCCAGCATTTT. It codes for CSARRARGLNQPQHF.

This clonotype was counted a few times. V is TRBV18 and J is TRBJ2-2; D may match TRBD1 or TRBD2 (5 bases each). CDR3 size: 15 residues. The germline gives CDR1 KGHSH, CDR2 LQKENI. Trimming left V 3 bases short and J 7 bases short, with 15 bases between. The CDR3 region is CASSPSGPRNGELFF. The CDR3 DNA follows: TGTGCCAGCTCACCGTCGGGACCCAGGAACGGGGAGCTGTTTTTT.

Ten or more counts support this clonotype. The CDR3 coding sequence is TGTGCCAGTAGTATCAAGGACAGGGTGAACACTGAAGCTTTCTTT. Translating gives CASSIKDRVNTEAFF. The V and J genes are TRBV19 and TRBJ1-1, with 8 bases aligning to TRBD1. V gave up 3 bases and J gave up 0 bases; unmatched junction bases: 3. Germline V CDR1 and CDR2: LNHDA, SQIVND (reference sequence). This CDR3 region has 15 residues.

This clonotype was seen many times. This chain connects TRBV19 to TRBJ1-3; the D is unclear. The V gene lost 6 bases and the J gene lost 2 bases, with 8 bases spanning the gap. Germline CDR1 reads LNHDA; CDR2 reads SQIVND (reference sequence). This CDR3 region has 13 residues. CDR3 loop: CASRTGAGNTIYF. The CDR3 DNA follows: TGTGCCAGTAGGACCGGGGCTGGAAACACCATATATTTT.

Only a few counts were recorded for this clonotype. This sequence joins TRBV11-3 and TRBJ2-2, with 8 bases identical to TRBD1. J lost 5 bases, V lost 5 bases, and 7 bases had no gene match. Germline CDR1 SGHNT, CDR2 YENEEA. The CDR3 consists of 15 residues. DNA of the CDR3: TGTGCCAGCAGCCTCAGGGGGCGCGGGACCGGGGAGCTGTTTTTT. Its protein is CASSLRGRGTGELFF.

This clonotype was counted ten times or more. The chain uses TRBV7-3 and TRBJ2-1, with D perhaps assigned TRBD1 or TRBD2 (7 bases each). The V gene's germline CDR1 is SGHTA and CDR2 FQGTGA. Between the trimmed V and J ends, which lost 5 bases and 5 bases, there was a span of 16 bases. This CDR3 contains 15 residues. CDR3 sequence: CASSQGGGGNNEQFF. Written as DNA, the CDR3 is TGTGCCAGCAGCCAGGGGGGGGGGGGGAACAATGAGCAGTTCTTC.

The V gene is TRBV4-1, the J gene TRBJ1-1; D perhaps matches TRBD1 (6 bases). Deletions cut 4 bases from V and 0 bases from J, with 12 bases between. Germline V gives CDR1 MGHRA, CDR2 YSYEKL. The CDR3 is 15 residues long. This CDR3 reads CASSRMTGVNTEAFF. The CDR3 nucleotides are TGCGCCAGCAGCCGAATGACAGGCGTGAACACTGAAGCTTTCTTT.

A few counts support this clonotype. The rearrangement joins TRBV5-4 to TRBJ2-7, with TRBD1 identical over 7 bases. This CDR3 region has 15 residues. In germline, CDR1 is SGHNT, CDR2 YYREEE (reference sequence). The trim removed 4 bases at V and 0 bases at J, leaving 7 bases unmatched. The CDR3 loop is CASSRDSQSSYEQYF. The CDR3 nucleotides are TGTGCCAGCAGCCGGGACAGCCAGAGCTCCTACGAGCAGTACTTC.

This clonotype was found many times. The J gene is TRBJ2-7, the V gene TRBV20-1, with D hard to call. There are 11 residues in the CDR3. Germline assignment: CDR1 DFQATT and CDR2 SNEGSKA (reference sequence). The ends were cut back, 5 bases at V and 7 bases at J, with 12 bases in the middle. The chain's CDR3 is CSARSHEEQYF. The CDR3 DNA sequence: TGCAGTGCTCGTTCCCATGAAGAGCAGTACTTC.

This clonotype has at least ten counts. This chain connects TRBV19 to TRBJ1-5; possible D gene TRBD1, 6 bases. V was cut by 2 bases and J by 1 base, with 12 bases left in between. The germline gives CDR1 LNHDA, CDR2 SQIVND (reference sequence). The CDR3 is 16 amino acids. Here the CDR3 reads CASSIRGARSNQPQHF. The DNA of the CDR3 is TGTGCCAGTAGTATACGGGGGGCGAGAAGCAATCAGCCCCAGCATTTT.

This clonotype was seen at least ten times. The chain has TRBV11-2 and TRBJ1-2, with D unclear. Per the germline V gene, CDR1 is SGHAT and CDR2 is FQNNGV. With 6 bases removed from V and 5 bases from J, the gap between germline ends came to 13 bases. This CDR3 has 13 residues. The CDR3 DNA reads as TGTGCCAGCAGGGGCAGTCGGCCTTATGGCTACACCTTC. Translating it yields CASRGSRPYGYTF.

This clonotype was seen a handful of times. The rearrangement joins TRBV5-1 to TRBJ2-5; D is possibly TRBD2 (5 bases). The CDR3 has 13 residues. Germline CDR1 is SGHRS and CDR2 is YFSETQ. V gave up 7 bases and J gave up 5 bases, with 15 bases separating them. The CDR3 DNA reads as TGCGCCAGCGCCCTCGGGAATGGGGAGACCCAGTACTTC. Translated, it gives CASALGNGETQYF. Full variable domain (remainder filled in from reference TRBV5-1 and TRBJ2-5): KAGVTQTPRYLIKTRGQQVTLSCSPISGHRSVSWYQQTPGQGLQFLFEYFSETQRNKGNFPGRFSGRQFSNSRSEMNVSTLELGDSALYLCASALGNGETQYFGPGTRLLVL.

The chain carries TRBV28 and TRBJ2-7; 8 positions match TRBD2. The junction had 9 bases not matched to a gene; V was cut back by 6 bases and J by 5 bases. Germline loops: CDR1 MDHEN, CDR2 SYDVKM. The CDR3 runs to 14 residues. The chain's CDR3 is CASRPAGTSHEQYF. The CDR3 bases are TGTGCCAGCAGACCAGCCGGGACTAGTCACGAGCAGTACTTC.

The table lists this clonotype with many counts. The rearrangement uses TRBV20-1 and TRBJ1-2; TRBD1 might be the D (5 bases). Trimming left V 1 base short and J 0 bases short, with 12 bases between. The CDR3 runs to 15 residues. The V gene's germline CDR1 is DFQATT and CDR2 SNEGSKA (reference sequence). The CDR3 DNA sequence: TGCAGTGCTAGAGTTTTCGGGGGAACTAACTATGGCTACACCTTC. Its protein product is CSARVFGGTNYGYTF.

Ten or more counts support this clonotype. The junction differs from germline at one of its ends, possibly a read error. This rearrangement joins TRBV14 to TRBJ2-5, with a weak D call TRBD2 (7 bases). Per the germline V gene, CDR1 is SGHDN and CDR2 is FVKESK. CDR3 length equals 11 residues. The CDR3 region has the DNA TGTGCCAGCAGCCAAGATGGGGGGGCGAACTTC. The encoded protein is CASSQDGGANF.

CDR3 nucleotide sequence: TGTGCCAGTAGTTTTTTGACTGAGAACACTGAAGCTTTCTTT. It specifies CASSFLTENTEAFF. The chain has TRBV19 and TRBJ1-1; D gene uncertain. CDR1 is LNHDA, CDR2 SQIVND, per germline (reference sequence). Trimming stripped 5 bases from V and 1 base from J, with 11 bases between. The CDR3 consists of 14 residues.

In regard to this clonotype: This may be a read error: a much more frequent sequence differs by one nucleotide. The chain has TRBV3-1 and TRBJ1-2; 9 nucleotides match TRBD1. CDR1 and CDR2 (germline): LGHDT, YNNKEL (reference sequence). V lost 4 bases and J lost 7; bases outside the gene matches: 7. The CDR3 totals 14 residues. Here the CDR3 reads CASSRWGGQGGYTF. The CDR3, as DNA: TGTGCCAGCAGCCGGTGGGGGGGACAGGGTGGCTACACCTTC. Full variable domain (rest looked up from reference TRBV3-1 and TRBJ1-2): DTAVSQTPKYLVTQMGNDKSIKCEQNLGHDTMYWYKQDSKKFLKIMFSYNNKELIINETVPNRFSPKSPDKAHLNLHINSLELGDSAVYFCASSRWGGQGGYTFGSGTRLTVV.

This clonotype has only a few counts. The chain joins TRBV10-1 to TRBJ1-1, with D maybe TRBD1 (6 bases). CDR1 is WNHNN and CDR2 is SYGVQD in the germline V gene (reference sequence). The CDR3 covers 13 residues. V lost 5 bases, J lost 4 bases, and 11 bases lay in between. In nucleotides, the CDR3 is TGCGCCAGCAGTCGGCAGGGGACCACTGAAGCTTTCTTT. Amino acid sequence: CASSRQGTTEAFF.

This clonotype has a count of ten or more. This chain joins TRBV3-1 and TRBJ1-5, with D hard to call. Trimming shortened V by 8 bases and J by 7 bases, and 6 bases separated the two germline ends. Germline V lookup: CDR1 LGHDT, CDR2 YNNKEL (reference sequence). The CDR3 extends over 10 amino acids. The CDR3 here is CASLGQPQHF. The CDR3 coding sequence is TGTGCCAGCTTGGGGCAGCCCCAGCATTTT.

This clonotype showed up just a few times. At one boundary the junction diverges from the germline segment, which might be a read error. The rearrangement uses TRBV20-1 and TRBJ2-1, with TRBD2 as a possible D gene (6 bases). CDR3 length: 17 amino acids. The germline CDR1 and CDR2 sequences are DFQATT and SNEGSKA (reference sequence). The CDR3 nucleotides are TGCAGTGCAAGAGGGACTCCTGGCTCGGCCGCATACAATGAGCAGTTCTTC. Protein product: CSARGTPGSAAYNEQFF.

This clonotype was detected many times. This chain links TRBV6-2 or TRBV6-3 with TRBJ1-5; TRBD1 is a possible D gene (5 bases). The CDR3 has 15 residues. With 6 bases removed from V and 2 bases from J, the gap between germline ends came to 14 bases. Germline assignment: CDR1 MNHEY and CDR2 SVGEGT. The CDR3 nucleotides are TGTGCCAGCAGCCCGGGGACCCTAGGCAATCAGCCCCAGCATTTT. It translates to CASSPGTLGNQPQHF.